Below, 20 T cell receptor beta chains from the same sample are listed, as sequenced in a study of T cells expressing NK-cell markers (dated by TCRdb to between 2020 and 2021). Receptors were amplified or captured by 5' RACE. Sequencing relied on an Illumina HiSeq 2000. Once TCRdb had reprocessed the reads, it stored one entry per CDR3 protein sequence and supplied no DNA. This sample's records show almost 450,000 distinct CDR3 sequences. Jointly, the top ten make up 7.3% of the sample. Sequencing was carried out using blood T cells: a sorted CD56 or NKG2C T cell subset, CD4+ or CD8+ T cells, or bulk PBMC T cells (not recorded which). Receptor source: a woman between 18 and 69 years old in good health.

This sequence joins TRBV5-6 and TRBJ2-5; the D call from TCRdb, TRBD2, cannot be confirmed without DNA. The CDR3 covers 14 residues. CDR1 is SGHDT and CDR2 is YYEEEE in the germline V gene. The CDR3 reads CASSGVSGGETQYF. The variable domain in full, with the rest retrieved from reference TRBV5-6 and TRBJ2-5, is DAGVTQSPTHLIKTRGQQVTLRCSPKSGHDTVSWYQQALGQGPQFIFQYYEEEERQRGNFPDRFSGHQFPNYSSELNVNALLLGDSALYLCASSGVSGGETQYFGPGTRLLVL.

The chain combines TRBV29-1 with TRBJ1-5. The germline V gene has CDR1 SQVTM and CDR2 ANQGSEA. The CDR3 spans 17 residues. The CDR3 reads CSAQICSAGGSNQPQHF. The full variable domain, its missing parts supplied by reference TRBV29-1 and TRBJ1-5, is SAVISQKPSRDICQRGTSLTIQCQVDSQVTMMFWYRQQPGQSLTLIATANQGSEATYESGFVIDKFPISRPNLTFSTLTVSNMSPEDSSIYLCSAQICSAGGSNQPQHFGDGTRLSIL.

The chain recombines TRBV15 with TRBJ2-4; there is no DNA to check the TCRdb D call of TRBD1. This CDR3 has 16 residues. The germline V gene has CDR1 LNHNV and CDR2 YYDKDF (reference sequence). The CDR3 spells CATSRDRGQAKNIQYF. Combining the CDR3 with reference TRBV15 and TRBJ2-4 gives the whole variable domain DAMVIQNPRYQVTQFGKPVTLSCSQTLNHNVMYWYQQKSSQAPKLLFHYYDKDFNNEADTPDNFQSRRPNTSFCFLDIRSPGLGDTAMYLCATSRDRGQAKNIQYFGAGTRLSVL.

This sequence joins TRBV9 and TRBJ2-1; TCRdb's D call of TRBD2 is untestable without DNA. Germline assignment: CDR1 SGDLS and CDR2 YYNGEE. The CDR3 runs 12 residues. This chain's CDR3 is CASSVLADEQFF.

The chain uses TRBV20-1 and TRBJ2-4; TCRdb's D call, TRBD1, is unchecked because there is no DNA. From germline, CDR1 is DFQATT and CDR2 SNEGSKA (reference sequence). The CDR3 extends over 16 amino acids. This CDR3 is CSAIPRDTLAKNIQYF.

The rearrangement joins TRBV12-3 or TRBV12-4 to TRBJ2-2; TCRdb designates TRBD2, a call that cannot be tested without DNA. The CDR3 loop spans 15 amino acids. The CDR3: CASSFSSGDTGELFF.

The rearrangement links TRBV2 to TRBJ2-3. Germline assignment: CDR1 SNHLY and CDR2 FYNNEI. The CDR3 consists of 13 residues. CDR3 in amino acids: CASSRTTTDTQYF.

The rearrangement uses TRBV7-8 and TRBJ2-6; TCRdb picks TRBD1, but there is no DNA to check that call. Germline V gene sequence: CDR1 SGHVS, CDR2 FQNEAQ. The CDR3 length is 16 residues. CDR3 amino acids: CASSREQGLGANVLTF.

The chain recombines TRBV12-3 or TRBV12-4 with TRBJ2-6. The CDR3 loop spans 14 amino acids. The CDR3 spells CASSPRVGANVLTF.

The chain links TRBV6-2 or TRBV6-3 to TRBJ2-7; TCRdb picks TRBD1, but there is no DNA to check that call. Germline loops: CDR1 MNHEY, CDR2 SVGEGT. The CDR3 has 15 residues. This CDR3 is CASSPGQGVFYEQYF.

The CDR3 sequence: CASTLREERNQPQHF. The chain couples TRBV12-3 or TRBV12-4 to TRBJ1-5. This CDR3 has 15 amino acids.

The chain couples TRBV3-1 to TRBJ2-5; TCRdb proposes TRBD1, but this gene call is untestable without DNA. Germline-derived CDR1 and CDR2 are LGHDT and YNNKEL (reference sequence). This CDR3 spans 18 amino acids. The CDR3 sequence: CASSQRDREEFIYETQYF.

V usage is TRBV25-1 and J usage is TRBJ1-4; without DNA, the TCRdb call of TRBD1 cannot be checked. Germline values: CDR1 MGHDK, CDR2 SYGVNS. The CDR3 covers 15 residues. The CDR3 protein is CASSLDRELNEKLFF.

The V gene is TRBV2, the J gene TRBJ2-5. The CDR3 is 13 amino acids. CDR1 is SNHLY and CDR2 is FYNNEI in the germline V gene. The CDR3 protein is CATDRRDQETQYF.

V gene TRBV11-2 combines with J gene TRBJ2-3; TCRdb selects TRBD2, and the lack of DNA leaves this call unchecked. Germline V CDR1 and CDR2: SGHAT, FQNNGV. This CDR3 spans 16 amino acids. The CDR3 spells CASSLGPSGSTDTQYF. The full variable domain, with the rest looked up from reference TRBV11-2 and TRBJ2-3, is EAGVAQSPRYKIIEKRQSVAFWCNPISGHATLYWYQQILGQGPKLLIQFQNNGVVDDSQLPKDRFSAERLKGVDSTLKIQPAKLEDSAVYLCASSLGPSGSTDTQYFGPGTRLTVL.

This sequence joins TRBV7-3 and TRBJ2-3. CDR1 is SGHTA, CDR2 FQGTGA, per germline. This CDR3 has 13 amino acids. CDR3 amino acids: CASSLWGTDTQYF. Filled out from reference TRBV7-3 and TRBJ2-3, the complete variable domain reads GAGVSQTPSNKVTEKGKYVELRCDPISGHTALYWYRQSLGQGPEFLIYFQGTGAADDSGLPNDRFFAVRPEGSVSTLKIQRTERGDSAVYLCASSLWGTDTQYFGPGTRLTVL.

This chain joins TRBV20-1 and TRBJ2-5; TCRdb indicates TRBD2, and absent DNA this call remains unverified. The CDR3 totals 17 residues. Looked up from germline, CDR1 is DFQATT and CDR2 is SNEGSKA (reference sequence). The CDR3 is CSATPGLAGGRAETQYF.

The chain uses TRBV7-3 and TRBJ2-3; the TCRdb call, TRBD2, lacks DNA for checking. The germline gives CDR1 SGHTA, CDR2 FQGTGA. This CDR3 has 16 residues. The CDR3 region is CASSPRLAGNTDTQYF.

The J gene is TRBJ2-4, the V gene TRBV28; without DNA, the TCRdb call of TRBD1 cannot be checked. Germline assignment: CDR1 MDHEN and CDR2 SYDVKM. The CDR3 has 14 amino acids. The CDR3 reads CASRTMGVGNIQYF.

J is TRBJ2-5 and V is TRBV12-3 or TRBV12-4; there is no DNA to check the TCRdb D call of TRBD2. The CDR3 totals 15 residues. This chain's CDR3 is CASSLMAGGRETQYF.